This T cell receptor beta chain is drawn from a study of T cells in Graves' hyperthyroidism and ophthalmopathy (dated by TCRdb to the late 2010s). At the level of the whole study: Peripheral blood was collected at initial diagnosis, before any treatment. According to the paper, TCR Vbeta CDR3 sequencing was carried out on 135 peripheral blood samples, which came from approximately 43 ophthalmopathy, roughly 75 hyperthyroidism and approximately 17 progressor patients. In over five Graves' hyperthyroidism patients, the study also compared T-cell repertoires from thyroid tissue with T-cell repertoires from blood. TCR V-J signatures able to tell the groups apart were searched for in a discovery cohort of 95 or so patients, of whom over 40 had Graves' ophthalmopathy and 55 to 65 had stable Graves' hyperthyroidism. After blood sampling, hyperthyroidism patients were treated with methimazole at a starting dose of 30 mg daily, and ophthalmopathy patients were treated with high-dose intravenous methylprednisolone. Whether ophthalmopathy could be predicted prospectively was tested in an independent validation cohort made up of roughly 19 hyperthyroidism patients plus 17 patients who later progressed to ophthalmopathy. For training and testing, the 80 to 100 patients in the discovery cohort were randomly divided in a 7:3 ratio. Paper-wide results and their limitations: Most expanded thyroid clonotypes (frequency above 0.001) were also detected in blood, suggesting blood repertoires may reflect thyroid immune responses. No statistical method was used to fix the sample size in advance, and group allocation was not hidden from the investigators. Ophthalmopathy was separated from stable hyperthyroidism by a 13 V-J signature model, with over 85% sensitivity and 81% to 82% specificity obtained in cross-validation and 80%/75% obtained in testing. In validation, progression to ophthalmopathy was predicted by the model with more than 65% sensitivity and approximately 78% specificity, a median of about 6 months before onset.

Moderately to severely active disease, a Clinical Activity Score of at least 3, a NOSPECS grade of at least 4, and a duration under 3 months were present in ophthalmopathy patients. Exclusion was applied to patients with uncontrolled infections, other autoimmune diseases, pregnancy or lactation. Diagnoses were established on the basis of clinical symptoms, serum thyroxine and TRAb, thyroid ultrasound, and orbital computed tomography. Ficoll-Paque density gradient centrifugation was used to isolate PBMCs from 9.5 to 10 ml of fresh peripheral blood. Total RNA was extracted using Trizol reagent, and RNA quality was assessed on an Agilent 2100 Bioanalyzer. Turning to this clonotype: Its antigen specificity is not known. Per-base quality was not reported, and no clone a single base away is much larger than it.

The TCR beta CDR3 regions were amplified from the RNA transcripts. The TCR CDR3 was subjected to a first round of RT-PCR using the HTBI primer set and the Qiagen OneStep RT-PCR kit. Libraries were constructed in a second round of multiplex PCR, after which size selection and purification were performed. Libraries were sequenced paired-end with 100 bp reads on an Illumina HiSeq2000. As for how the authors treated the data: SOAPnuke was used to process the raw data, with reads discarded if the reads contained adapters or uncalled bases, had a mean Phred below 15, or lacked an exact constant-primer or identifier match. COPE v1.2.5 was used to merge the high-quality paired reads, and each unique nucleotide sequence was defined as a clonotype. Clonotypes were aligned to IMGT TRBV, TRBD and TRBJ reference segments using MiTCR v1.1. The analysis was restricted to V-J combinations with a frequency above 0.0001, which together covered around 99% of the repertoires. A TCS score was defined as the ratio between F50 (clonal expansion) and ExV (chaos), using BLOSUM62-based TCRdist between CDR3 peptides within each V-J. Welch's t-statistics and random forest reduced several hundred V-J features to roughly 13, which were used in a naive Bayes classifier (R e1071). Clones were called with MiXCR by TCRdb after fastp trimmed the public reads at Q25, and only in-frame beta chains were retained. For every CDR3 protein sequence, its rows merge into one entry that carries the most common genes and DNA. TCRdb, not the authors, supplied the V and J calls. A total of under 550,000 distinct CDR3 sequences appear in this sample, 20% of them only once. The top ten clonotypes cover approximately 50% of the sample.

The sequenced sample was blood. This receptor was taken from a middle-aged man with Graves' ophthalmopathy.

The CDR3 amino acid sequence is: CASSQEGRGGYTF. In nucleotide form, the sequence is TGTGCCAGCAGCCAAGAAGGGAGAGGAGGCTACACCTTC. This sequence uses TRBV3-1 and TRBJ1-2, with no confidently assigned D gene. Via the germline V gene (reference sequence), CDR1 is LGHDT and CDR2 YNNKEL. The cysteine opens and the phenylalanine closes a CDR3 of 13 amino acids. Only CDR3 DNA is held: 39 bases, read in frame from base 1. Cut back by 0 bases and 8 bases, the V and J ends lie 10 bases apart.